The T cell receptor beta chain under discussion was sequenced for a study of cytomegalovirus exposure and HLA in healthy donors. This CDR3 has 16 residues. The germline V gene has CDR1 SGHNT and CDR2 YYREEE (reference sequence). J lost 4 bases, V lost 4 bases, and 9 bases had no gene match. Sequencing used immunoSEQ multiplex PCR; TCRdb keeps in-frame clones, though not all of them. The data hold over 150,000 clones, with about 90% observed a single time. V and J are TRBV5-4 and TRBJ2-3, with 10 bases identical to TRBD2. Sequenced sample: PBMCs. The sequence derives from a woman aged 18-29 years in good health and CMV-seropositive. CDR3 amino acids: CASSAPGLASADTQYF. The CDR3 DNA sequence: TGTGCCAGCAGCGCTCCGGGACTAGCGAGCGCAGATACGCAGTATTTT.